This entry concerns a single T cell receptor (beta chain). Its cognate antigen is unknown. V lost 1 base to trimming and J lost 6 bases, with 18 bases between them. The CDR3 is 17 amino acids. Germline CDR1 reads SGHTA; CDR2 reads FQGNSA. The sample comes from a study of shared clonotypes between healthy human individuals. Whole-study results and caveats: The study found lower generation probabilities in non-shared clonotypes than in those shared by all four donors.

Assay used: immunoSEQ multiplex PCR; TCRdb lists only in-frame clones, some missing. The sample lists around 580,000 clones; about 98% were seen once. Naive CD8 cells were CD45RO-negative, positively selected for CCR7, excluding terminally differentiated effector memory CD45RA+ cells. The origin of this receptor is a man aged 30 to 45 in good health. Sequencing was carried out using naive CD8+ T cells sorted from blood. The chain employs TRBV7-2 and TRBJ1-4; D is possibly TRBD1 (5 bases). CDR3 protein: CASSLEGIGGRDEKLFF. The CDR3 DNA reads as TGTGCCAGCAGCTTAGAGGGGATTGGTGGAAGGGATGAAAAACTGTTTTTT.